The 27 T cell receptor beta chains below come from one sample, sequenced in a study of CD8 T cells in Susac syndrome. RNA, at 0.5 to 1 ug, was reverse transcribed with random hexamers. TCRdb used MiXCR to reprocess the immunoSEQ multiplex PCR reads, holding one entry per CDR3 protein. The sample has some 170,000 distinct CDR3 sequences, around 94% seen once. The sample taken for sequencing was CD4+ T cells from PBMCs. The receptors come from a human donor with multiple sclerosis.

This rearrangement joins TRBV20-1 to TRBJ1-2; D remains ambiguous. V lost 0 bases and J 2 bases, leaving 13 bases between the germline ends. The CDR3 has 15 residues. Germline V gives CDR1 DFQATT, CDR2 SNEGSKA (reference sequence). CDR3 bases: TGCAGTGCTAGAGATCCAGCGGTCCAAAACTATGGCTACACCTTC. Its protein product is CSARDPAVQNYGYTF.

The chain employs TRBV28 and TRBJ2-7; D could derive from TRBD1 or TRBD2 (5 bases each). Germline V gene sequence: CDR1 MDHEN, CDR2 SYDVKM. The CDR3 length is 15 residues. The V end was cut by 5 bases, the J end by 1 base, with 15 bases between. The CDR3 DNA sequence: TGTGCCAGCAGTGGGGGATCAAAGACATCCTACGAGCAGTACTTC. This encodes CASSGGSKTSYEQYF. The full variable domain, completed using reference TRBV28 and TRBJ2-7, is DVKVTQSSRYLVKRTGEKVFLECVQDMDHENMFWYRQDPGLGLRLIYFSYDVKMKEKGDIPEGYSVSREKKERFSLILESASTNQTSMYLCASSGGSKTSYEQYFGPGTRLTVT.

In its sample, this clonotype was seen a few times. The chain combines TRBV28 with TRBJ2-1; no clear D gene. Germline V CDR1 and CDR2: MDHEN, SYDVKM. The V end lost 7 bases, the J end lost 3 bases, and 10 bases lay between the germline ends. The CDR3 runs 13 residues. In DNA form, the CDR3 reads TGTGCCAGCAAATCCGGCAGCTACAATGAGCAGTTCTTC. Amino acid sequence: CASKSGSYNEQFF.

The CDR3 here is CASSSEGETQYF. CDR3 sequence (DNA): TGTGCCAGCAGTTCCGAGGGAGAGACCCAGTACTTC. The chain carries TRBV2 and TRBJ2-5, with a weak D call TRBD2 (5 bases). Germline V gives CDR1 SNHLY, CDR2 FYNNEI. The CDR3 is made up of 12 amino acids. Trimming took 5 bases from V and 4 from J, leaving 8 bases between them.

The DNA of the CDR3 is TGTGCCACCAGCAGAGAAGTAGGAGGGAACACCGGGGAGCTGTTTTTT. Translated, it gives CATSREVGGNTGELFF. This chain links TRBV15 with TRBJ2-2; D perhaps matches TRBD2 (5 bases). Germline loops: CDR1 LNHNV, CDR2 YYDKDF (reference sequence). This CDR3 region has 16 residues. The ends were cut back, 0 bases at V and 1 base at J, with 9 bases in the middle.

V and J are TRBV6-1 and TRBJ1-4, with D tentatively TRBD1 (5 bases). This CDR3 spans 14 amino acids. Trimming pared 8 bases from V and 5 bases from J, leaving 15 bases between. Germline V CDR1 and CDR2: MNHNS, SASEGT. CDR3 region: CASESGAWNEKLFF. In nucleotides, the CDR3 is TGTGCCAGCGAGTCCGGGGCCTGGAATGAAAAACTGTTTTTT.

The chain has TRBV6-1 and TRBJ2-7; D not resolved. V lost 9 bases to trimming and J lost 3 bases, with 15 bases between them. The CDR3 has 13 residues. In germline, CDR1 is MNHNS, CDR2 SASEGT. As DNA, the CDR3 is TGTGCCAGTTCGCCCCTACCCAACTACGAGCAGTACTTC. Translation: CASSPLPNYEQYF.

The rearrangement joins TRBV12-3 or TRBV12-4 to TRBJ2-5, with D possibly TRBD1 on 5 matching bases. The CDR3 runs to 12 residues. Trimming removed 7 bases at V and 1 base at J, with 7 bases between. As DNA, the CDR3 is TGTGCCAGCACCCAGGGCCAAGAGACCCAGTACTTC. As protein: CASTQGQETQYF.

The chain has TRBV6-6 and TRBJ2-2; D unresolved. There are 16 residues in the CDR3. V shed 8 bases and J shed 6 bases, with 22 bases lying between them. The germline V gene has CDR1 MNHNY and CDR2 SVGAGI (reference sequence). The DNA for the CDR3 is TGTGCCAGCGGCTCAGTTCGGCTACCAACCTCCGGGGAGCTGTTTTTT. It encodes CASGSVRLPTSGELFF.

The chain carries TRBV6-5 and TRBJ1-2, with D hard to call. In germline, CDR1 is MNHEY, CDR2 SVGAGI. The CDR3 runs to 15 residues. V was pared by 6 bases and J by 5 bases, with 19 bases between. CDR3 sequence (DNA): TGTGCCAGCAGCAGCCGTTCACTGGCAGAGTATGGCTACACCTTC. It codes for CASSSRSLAEYGYTF.

This chain joins TRBV30 and TRBJ2-2; D remains ambiguous. The germline V gene has CDR1 GTSNPN and CDR2 SVGIG (reference sequence). The CDR3 is 14 amino acids. V gave up 0 bases and J gave up 2 bases, with 7 bases separating them. CDR3 nucleotides: TGTGCCTGGAGTGTAACTCGTAACACCGGGGAGCTGTTTTTT. Its translation: CAWSVTRNTGELFF.

The chain couples TRBV3-1 to TRBJ2-1, with 9 bases fitting TRBD2. CDR1 and CDR2 from the germline V gene are LGHDT and YNNKEL (reference sequence). The V segment lost 5 bases and the J segment 5 bases; nucleotides outside the gene matches: 4. CDR3 length: 14 amino acids. CDR3 amino acids: CASSFSGGNNEQFF. The CDR3 region has the DNA TGTGCCAGCAGCTTTAGCGGGGGTAACAATGAGCAGTTCTTC.

This sequence joins TRBV24-1 and TRBJ2-2, with 7 bases that match TRBD1. V lost 5 bases, J lost 3 bases, and 2 bases stayed unmatched. The CDR3 is 14 residues long. Germline assignment: CDR1 KGHDR and CDR2 SFDVKD. The CDR3 protein is CATSGTGDTGELFF. The CDR3 nucleotides are TGTGCCACCAGTGGGACAGGTGACACCGGGGAGCTGTTTTTT.

This chain links TRBV27 with TRBJ1-5, with a tentative D call TRBD1 (5 bases). CDR3 length equals 14 residues. The germline V gene encodes CDR1 MNHEY and CDR2 SMNVEV (reference sequence). V was trimmed by 6 bases and J by 5 bases, leaving 14 bases between them. Here the CDR3 reads CASRLRQTHQPQHF. DNA of the CDR3: TGTGCCAGCAGACTAAGACAGACCCATCAGCCCCAGCATTTT.

This clonotype was picked up one time. This rearrangement joins TRBV30 to TRBJ2-4, with 8 bases fitting TRBD1. The germline V gene has CDR1 GTSNPN and CDR2 SVGIG (reference sequence). V shed 3 bases and J 0 bases; nucleotides not matched to a gene: 4. The CDR3 has 15 amino acids. CDR3 amino acids: CAWSRDRLAKNIQYF. In DNA, the CDR3 is TGTGCCTGGAGCCGGGACAGGCTAGCCAAAAACATTCAGTACTTC. Using reference TRBV30 and TRBJ2-4 for the parts outside the CDR3, the full variable domain is SQTIHQWPATLVQPVGSPLSLECTVEGTSNPNLYWYRQAAGRGLQLLFYSVGIGQISSEVPQNLSASRPQDRQFILSSKKLLLSDSGFYLCAWSRDRLAKNIQYFGAGTRLSVL.

CDR3 nucleotides: TGTGCCAGCAGCTTTTCCGACAGTTTGAACACTGAAGCTTTCTTT. It is translated as CASSFSDSLNTEAFF. The chain is built from TRBV7-2 and TRBJ1-1; tentatively, D is TRBD1 (5 bases). This CDR3 region has 15 residues. V was cut by 3 bases and J by 0 bases, with 11 bases left in between. Germline V lookup: CDR1 SGHTA, CDR2 FQGNSA.

This chain links TRBV29-1 with TRBJ2-2; D may be TRBD2 (6 bases). CDR1 is SQVTM and CDR2 is ANQGSEA in the germline V gene. Trimming took off 7 bases at V and 7 bases at J, with 16 bases between the two ends. There are 13 residues in the CDR3. CDR3 amino acids: CSAAGSSRGELFF. In nucleotides, the CDR3 is TGCAGCGCCGCGGGGAGTTCTCGCGGGGAGCTGTTTTTT.

The chain joins TRBV12-3 or TRBV12-4 to TRBJ1-2; 7 bases are a match to TRBD1. Trimming cost V 7 bases and J 6 bases; bases outside gene matches: 5. The CDR3 totals 12 residues. CDR3 loop: CASTRQGDGYTF. CDR3 DNA: TGTGCCAGCACCCGACAGGGTGATGGCTACACCTTC.

This clonotype was counted only a few times. The rearrangement joins TRBV4-2 to TRBJ2-5; 8 nucleotides line up with TRBD2. V gave up 0 bases and J gave up 9 bases; unmatched junction bases: 9. Germline CDR1 and CDR2: LGHNA and YNFKEQ. The CDR3 consists of 15 residues. CDR3 bases: TGTGCCAGCAGCCAAGATCAGAGCGGGAGACGGGCCCAGTACTTC. It encodes CASSQDQSGRRAQYF.

The chain has TRBV5-1 and TRBJ2-7; 7 nucleotides align to TRBD2. This CDR3 is built from 14 residues. Trimming took 0 bases from V and 6 from J; bases not matched to a gene: 6. In germline, CDR1 is SGHRS, CDR2 YFSETQ. The CDR3 loop is CASSLVAGEGEQYF. The CDR3, as DNA: TGCGCCAGCAGCTTGGTCGCCGGGGAGGGCGAGCAGTACTTC.

The V call is TRBV6-6, the J call TRBJ2-4; the D gene is possibly TRBD2 (6 bases). The CDR3 runs 14 residues. Trimming left V 4 bases short and J 10 bases short, with 17 bases between. Germline V lookup: CDR1 MNHNY, CDR2 SVGAGI (reference sequence). The CDR3 DNA sequence: TGTGCCAGCAGTTCGATAGCGGTCAAAATGATTCAGTACTTC. Protein product: CASSSIAVKMIQYF.

The V and J genes are TRBV5-4 and TRBJ1-2, with TRBD1 as a possible D gene (6 bases). Germline V CDR1 and CDR2: SGHNT, YYREEE (reference sequence). The CDR3 contains 17 residues. Trimming cost V 4 bases and J 4 bases, with 23 bases left between them. CDR3 protein: CASSKGRGTSGSYGYTF. CDR3 coding DNA: TGTGCCAGCAGCAAAGGGAGGGGGACATCAGGAAGCTATGGCTACACCTTC.

The genes are TRBV29-1 and TRBJ2-2; 11 positions agree with TRBD2. The germline V gene has CDR1 SQVTM and CDR2 ANQGSEA. CDR3 length equals 12 residues. After removal of 7 bases from V and 7 bases from J, the junction contained 2 bases not matched to a gene. The CDR3 DNA follows: TGCAGCGGAGGGACTAGCGGCGGGGAGCTGTTTTTT. Amino acid sequence: CSGGTSGGELFF.

The chain links TRBV27 to TRBJ1-2, with TRBD1 identical over 7 bases. This CDR3 region has 13 residues. Germline V gene lookup returns CDR1 MNHEY and CDR2 SMNVEV (reference sequence). Trimming at V came to 5 bases and at J to 4 bases, leaving 4 bases not matched to a gene. The CDR3 loop is CASSVQGTYGYTF. As DNA, the CDR3 is TGTGCCAGCAGTGTACAGGGGACCTATGGCTACACCTTC.

The chain uses TRBV30 and TRBJ1-5; D is ambiguous. The CDR3 length is 13 residues. V was shortened by 5 bases and J by 6 bases, with 14 bases between the two germline ends. Germline-derived CDR1 and CDR2 are GTSNPN and SVGIG (reference sequence). CDR3 protein: CAWGSAGIQPQHF. CDR3 DNA: TGTGCCTGGGGTTCCGCGGGCATTCAGCCCCAGCATTTT. The full variable domain, completed using reference TRBV30 and TRBJ1-5, is SQTIHQWPATLVQPVGSPLSLECTVEGTSNPNLYWYRQAAGRGLQLLFYSVGIGQISSEVPQNLSASRPQDRQFILSSKKLLLSDSGFYLCAWGSAGIQPQHFGDGTRLSIL.

This clonotype was observed once. V and J are TRBV20-1 and TRBJ2-1, with 7 nucleotides matching TRBD2. Germline values: CDR1 DFQATT, CDR2 SNEGSKA (reference sequence). This CDR3 contains 14 residues. The V gene end was trimmed by 2 bases and the J gene end by 6 bases; junction bases not matched to a gene: 7. CDR3 bases: TGCAGTGCTAGATTGGGGGGAGGGTTCAATGAGCAGTTCTTC. Translated, it gives CSARLGGGFNEQFF.

The chain uses TRBV9 and TRBJ2-4; D gene ambiguous. Germline V gene lookup returns CDR1 SGDLS and CDR2 YYNGEE. The CDR3 loop spans 13 amino acids. V was pared by 1 base and J by 9 bases, with 11 bases between. The chain's CDR3 is CASSVSELSIQYF. DNA for the CDR3: TGTGCCAGCAGCGTATCAGAGTTGAGCATTCAGTACTTC.